A single sample is the source of the 27 T cell receptor beta chains below, sequenced in a study of T-cell memory formation after mild COVID-19. One entry per CDR3 protein results from TCRdb running MiXCR on the 5' RACE reads. The sample has roughly 340,000 distinct CDR3 sequences; around a fifth are singletons. The sample consisted of PBMCs or a T cell subset sorted from them (not recorded which). These receptors originate from a young man who had mild COVID-19 (a few samples of this study predate the infection). Cell type and time point are not known.

This clonotype was picked up a small number of times. V gene TRBV29-1 combines with J gene TRBJ2-1; a weak D match, TRBD1 (5 bases). Looked up from germline, CDR1 is SQVTM and CDR2 is ANQGSEA. V lost 6 bases to trimming and J lost 6 bases, with 15 bases between them. The CDR3 loop spans 13 amino acids. CDR3 sequence (DNA): TGCAGCGTAGGGGTCCTCTTAGTCAATGAGCAGTTCTTC. This translates into CSVGVLLVNEQFF.

This clonotype was seen a handful of times. The rearrangement joins TRBV3-1 to TRBJ1-4; D remains unclear. CDR1 and CDR2 from the germline V gene are LGHDT and YNNKEL (reference sequence). V dropped 0 bases and J dropped 8 bases, with 10 bases sitting between them. This CDR3 has 14 amino acids. CDR3 nucleotide sequence: TGTGCCAGCAGCCAAGAAGGCAGGAGGGAAAAACTGTTTTTT. Its translation is CASSQEGRREKLFF.

The V gene is TRBV7-2, the J gene TRBJ1-5; a weak D match, TRBD1 (5 bases). Germline V gene lookup returns CDR1 SGHTA and CDR2 FQGNSA. This CDR3 is built from 15 residues. V lost 5 bases and J lost 1, with 12 bases in between. CDR3 nucleotide sequence: TGTGCCAGCAGCCAATCGGGGCGCAGCAATCAGCCCCAGCATTTT. Its protein product is CASSQSGRSNQPQHF.

This chain uses TRBV27 with TRBJ2-3; 7 nucleotides line up with TRBD2. Unmatched junction bases numbered 6, after V lost 0 bases and J lost 6 bases. The CDR3 runs to 15 residues. The V gene's germline CDR1 is MNHEY and CDR2 SMNVEV (reference sequence). CDR3 DNA sequence: TGTGCCAGCAGTTTATCGGGGGGGATCGGGGATACGCAGTATTTT. This codes for CASSLSGGIGDTQYF.

This clonotype was counted many times. CDR3: CASSPQLPSGGKFQETQYF. The CDR3 DNA follows: TGCGCCAGCAGCCCCCAACTTCCTAGCGGGGGGAAATTCCAAGAGACCCAGTACTTC. The rearrangement uses TRBV4-1 and TRBJ2-5, with 11 bases lining up with TRBD2. The CDR3 is 19 residues long. Germline V CDR1 and CDR2: MGHRA, YSYEKL. V was pared by 4 bases and J by 1 base, with 14 bases of the junction left unmatched.

The chain joins TRBV7-8 to TRBJ2-2, with D possibly being TRBD2 (7 bases). In germline, CDR1 is SGHVS, CDR2 FQNEAQ. The CDR3 extends over 16 amino acids. Trimming left V 6 bases short and J 4 bases short, with 18 bases between. CDR3 bases: TGTGCCAGCAGACTTCTCGGGGGGCCAGTCACCGGGGAGCTGTTTTTT. This encodes CASRLLGGPVTGELFF.

V usage is TRBV12-3 or TRBV12-4 and J usage is TRBJ2-3; D uncertain. Trimming stripped 3 bases from V and 2 bases from J, with 9 bases between. The CDR3 runs 14 residues. Written as DNA, the CDR3 is TGTGCCAGCAGTTTGTATACCAACACAGATACGCAGTATTTT. It codes for CASSLYTNTDTQYF.

This clonotype has only a few counts. The rearrangement links TRBV6-6 to TRBJ2-5; 9 nucleotides align to TRBD1. The J segment lost 5 bases and the V segment lost 2 bases, leaving 9 bases of the junction unmatched. CDR1 is MNHNY and CDR2 is SVGAGI in the germline V gene (reference sequence). There are 16 residues in the CDR3. The CDR3: CASSYEGTGYWETQYF. CDR3 in DNA: TGTGCCAGCAGTTACGAAGGGACAGGGTATTGGGAGACCCAGTACTTC.

This clonotype was seen just once. The V call is TRBV9, the J call TRBJ1-1; D call uncertain. CDR1 is SGDLS and CDR2 is YYNGEE in the germline V gene. The CDR3 consists of 15 residues. V was cut by 4 bases and J by 0 bases, with 13 bases left in between. CDR3 sequence reads: CASSPDGQVNTEAFF. In nucleotides, the CDR3 is TGTGCCAGCAGCCCTGACGGCCAGGTGAACACTGAAGCTTTCTTT.

This clonotype was counted a few times. This chain links TRBV10-3 with TRBJ1-5, with D tentatively TRBD1 (6 bases). Trimming shortened V by 10 bases and J by 0 bases, and 10 bases separated the two germline ends. CDR3 length: 13 amino acids. The V gene's germline CDR1 is ENHRY and CDR2 SYGVKD. For the CDR3, the DNA is TGTGCCAGTCAGGGGAATAGCAATCAGCCCCAGCATTTT. Amino acids: CASQGNSNQPQHF.

The gene calls are TRBV2 and TRBJ2-7; TRBD2 matches 7 bases. This CDR3 is 13 amino acids long. Germline loops: CDR1 SNHLY, CDR2 FYNNEI. V shed 1 base and J 7 bases; nucleotides not matched to a gene: 4. In DNA, the CDR3 is TGTGCCAGCAGTGAAGTGACAGCGGGAGAGCAGTACGTC. Protein sequence: CASSEVTAGEQYV.

This chain uses TRBV15 with TRBJ2-1; TRBD2 aligns across 13 bases. Trimming at V came to 4 bases and at J to 8 bases, leaving 5 bases not matched to a gene. This CDR3 has 15 amino acids. In germline, CDR1 is LNHNV, CDR2 YYDKDF (reference sequence). CDR3: CATSTTSGGVDEQFF. The CDR3 DNA follows: TGTGCCACCAGCACCACTAGCGGGGGGGTCGATGAGCAGTTCTTC. The whole variable domain, filled in from reference TRBV15 and TRBJ2-1, reads DAMVIQNPRYQVTQFGKPVTLSCSQTLNHNVMYWYQQKSSQAPKLLFHYYDKDFNNEADTPDNFQSRRPNTSFCFLDIRSPGLGDTAMYLCATSTTSGGVDEQFFGPGTRLTVL.

The J gene is TRBJ2-7, the V gene TRBV23-1; 7 positions agree with TRBD1. TRBV23-1 is an ORF for which the function is uncertain. This CDR3 is built from 18 residues. With V trimmed by 4 bases and J by 1 base, 16 bases remained unmatched. The CDR3 protein is CASSLPPRQGRISYEQYV. In DNA form, the CDR3 reads TGCGCCAGCAGTCTCCCGCCCCGACAGGGACGAATATCCTACGAGCAGTACGTC.

This clonotype showed up just a few times. V is TRBV7-2 and J is TRBJ1-2, with 8 bases fitting TRBD1. The V and J ends lost 5 bases and 7 bases, in that order; junction bases with no gene match: 12. Germline V gene sequence: CDR1 SGHTA, CDR2 FQGNSA. The CDR3 has 15 amino acids. This CDR3 is CASSQGGGQVFGYTF. The CDR3, as DNA: TGTGCCAGCAGCCAAGGTGGGGGACAGGTCTTTGGCTACACCTTC. Drawing the rest from reference TRBV7-2 and TRBJ1-2, the complete variable domain is GAGVSQSPSNKVTEKGKDVELRCDPISGHTALYWYRQSLGQGLEFLIYFQGNSAPDKSGLPSDRFSAERTGGSVSTLTIQRTQQEDSAVYLCASSQGGGQVFGYTFGSGTRLTVV.

This clonotype was recorded a few times. The gene calls are TRBV15 and TRBJ2-7, with D possibly matching TRBD2 (5 bases). The CDR3 sequence is 13 residues long. In germline, CDR1 is LNHNV, CDR2 YYDKDF (reference sequence). V was shortened by 1 base and J by 1 base, with 5 bases between the two germline ends. In nucleotides, the CDR3 is TGTGCCACCAGCAGAGCGGGATCCTACGAGCAGTACTTC. Translation gives CATSRAGSYEQYF. Combining the CDR3 with reference TRBV15 and TRBJ2-7 gives the whole variable domain DAMVIQNPRYQVTQFGKPVTLSCSQTLNHNVMYWYQQKSSQAPKLLFHYYDKDFNNEADTPDNFQSRRPNTSFCFLDIRSPGLGDTAMYLCATSRAGSYEQYFGPGTRLTVT.

This clonotype was observed a handful of times. The genes are TRBV20-1 and TRBJ2-5; D unclear. The CDR3 is 10 residues long. Trimming took off 2 bases at V and 3 bases at J, with 1 base between the two ends. The germline CDR1 and CDR2 sequences are DFQATT and SNEGSKA (reference sequence). CDR3 nucleotides: TGCAGTGCTAGAAAAGAGACCCAGTACTTC. Translating it yields CSARKETQYF.

The table lists this clonotype with many counts. The rearrangement links TRBV5-1 to TRBJ1-4; possibly TRBD1 for D (5 bases). The V end was cut by 3 bases, the J end by 0 bases, with 12 bases between. The CDR3 totals 16 residues. Looked up from germline, CDR1 is SGHRS and CDR2 is YFSETQ. The DNA of the CDR3 is TGCGCCAGCAGCTCTTCCCAGGGCGCAACTAATGAAAAACTGTTTTTT. This sequence encodes CASSSSQGATNEKLFF.

The genes are TRBV3-1 and TRBJ1-5; 10 bases align to TRBD1. The CDR3 runs 16 residues. V lost 3 bases, J lost 6 bases, and 8 bases stayed unmatched. The germline V gene has CDR1 LGHDT and CDR2 YNNKEL (reference sequence). The CDR3 loop is CASSQSGTGVFQPQHF. Here the CDR3 DNA reads TGTGCCAGCAGCCAGTCCGGGACAGGGGTTTTTCAGCCCCAGCATTTT.

In this sample, this clonotype turned up a few times. The CDR3 is CASSSGGAAFEQYF. The DNA of the CDR3 is TGTGCCAGCAGCTCAGGGGGCGCCGCATTCGAGCAGTACTTC. J is TRBJ2-7 and V is TRBV7-9; 8 bases align to TRBD1. The germline V gene has CDR1 SEHNR and CDR2 FQNEAQ (reference sequence). V was pared by 4 bases and J by 6 bases, with 8 bases of the junction left unmatched. The CDR3 runs 14 residues.

This clonotype has only a few counts. The V call is TRBV18, the J call TRBJ1-1; D is uncertain. The germline CDR1 and CDR2 sequences are KGHSH and LQKENI. The length of the CDR3 is 15 residues. Trimming removed 2 bases from V and 3 bases from J, with 13 bases in between. CDR3 protein: CASSPVWLEDTEAFF. The CDR3 bases are TGTGCCAGCTCACCAGTATGGTTGGAGGACACTGAAGCTTTCTTT.

This clonotype was seen only a few times. V and J are TRBV5-6 and TRBJ1-1; 8 nucleotides line up with TRBD1. Trimming at V came to 0 bases and at J to 3 bases, leaving 4 bases not matched to a gene. The CDR3 totals 15 residues. Per the germline V gene, CDR1 is SGHDT and CDR2 is YYEEEE. The CDR3 nucleotides are TGTGCCAGCAGCTTGGGGACAGGGTGGGACACTGAAGCTTTCTTT. This sequence encodes CASSLGTGWDTEAFF. Together with reference TRBV5-6 and TRBJ1-1, the CDR3 gives the full variable domain: DAGVTQSPTHLIKTRGQQVTLRCSPKSGHDTVSWYQQALGQGPQFIFQYYEEEERQRGNFPDRFSGHQFPNYSSELNVNALLLGDSALYLCASSLGTGWDTEAFFGQGTRLTVV.

There are a few counts of this clonotype. The V call is TRBV12-3 or TRBV12-4, the J call TRBJ2-5; no clear D gene. This CDR3 is 12 amino acids long. The V end lost 6 bases, the J end lost 5 bases, and 10 bases lay between the germline ends. The CDR3 nucleotides read TGTGCCAGCAGCCCGCCGTGGGAGACCCAGTACTTC. It codes for CASSPPWETQYF.

The rearrangement links TRBV27 to TRBJ2-1, with D tentatively TRBD2 (5 bases). Germline V gene sequence: CDR1 MNHEY, CDR2 SMNVEV (reference sequence). The CDR3 loop spans 15 amino acids. The V and J ends lost 0 bases and 0 bases respectively, with 6 bases between them. CDR3 sequence: CASSLSAGSYNEQFF. CDR3 DNA sequence: TGTGCCAGCAGTTTATCGGCGGGCTCCTACAATGAGCAGTTCTTC.

This clonotype was found many times. The genes are TRBV3-1 and TRBJ2-3; 8 nucleotides agree with TRBD2. Unmatched junction bases numbered 7, after V lost 8 bases and J lost 6 bases. Germline-derived CDR1 and CDR2 are LGHDT and YNNKEL (reference sequence). The CDR3 is 13 residues long. The CDR3 bases are TGTGCCAGCCAACCGGGGGGGCGTGATACGCAGTATTTT. Protein product: CASQPGGRDTQYF.

V is TRBV6-5 and J is TRBJ1-1, with 7 bases that match TRBD1. CDR3 length: 14 amino acids. V lost 7 bases and J lost 4; bases outside the gene matches: 9. From germline, CDR1 is MNHEY and CDR2 SVGAGI. The CDR3 DNA reads as TGTGCCAGCACCCAATGGCAGGGGGGCACTGAAGCTTTCTTT. Translating it yields CASTQWQGGTEAFF.

Many counts were recorded for this clonotype. The chain joins TRBV24-1 to TRBJ1-1; D remains ambiguous. The CDR3 has 13 residues. CDR1 and CDR2 from the germline V gene are KGHDR and SFDVKD. V was trimmed by 5 bases and J by 5 bases, leaving 11 bases between them. Here the CDR3 reads CATSGDSGTEAFF. The DNA of the CDR3 is TGTGCCACCAGTGGGGATTCAGGAACTGAAGCTTTCTTT.

This chain joins TRBV2 and TRBJ2-2; D tentatively fits TRBD1 or TRBD2 (5 bases each). CDR1 is SNHLY, CDR2 FYNNEI, per germline. V dropped 6 bases and J dropped 6 bases, with 14 bases sitting between them. The CDR3 covers 14 residues. CDR3 nucleotide sequence: TGTGCCAGCAGCTGGGGGTATGGGGCCGGGGAGCTGTTTTTT. Its protein is CASSWGYGAGELFF.